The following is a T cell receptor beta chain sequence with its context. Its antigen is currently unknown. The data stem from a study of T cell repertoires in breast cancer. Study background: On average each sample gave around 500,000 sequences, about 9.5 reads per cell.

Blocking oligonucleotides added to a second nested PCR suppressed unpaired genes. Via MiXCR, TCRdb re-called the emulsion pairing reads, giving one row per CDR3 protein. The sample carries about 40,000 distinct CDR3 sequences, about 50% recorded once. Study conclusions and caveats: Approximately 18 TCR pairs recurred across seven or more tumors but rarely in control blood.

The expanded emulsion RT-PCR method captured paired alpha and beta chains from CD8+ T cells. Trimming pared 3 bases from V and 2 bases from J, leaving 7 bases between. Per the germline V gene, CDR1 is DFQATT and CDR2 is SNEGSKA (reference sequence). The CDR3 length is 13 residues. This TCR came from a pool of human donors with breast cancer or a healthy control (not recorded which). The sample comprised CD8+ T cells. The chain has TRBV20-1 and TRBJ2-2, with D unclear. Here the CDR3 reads CSARPENTGELFF. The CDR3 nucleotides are TGCAGTGCTAGGCCAGAAAACACCGGGGAGCTGTTTTTT.